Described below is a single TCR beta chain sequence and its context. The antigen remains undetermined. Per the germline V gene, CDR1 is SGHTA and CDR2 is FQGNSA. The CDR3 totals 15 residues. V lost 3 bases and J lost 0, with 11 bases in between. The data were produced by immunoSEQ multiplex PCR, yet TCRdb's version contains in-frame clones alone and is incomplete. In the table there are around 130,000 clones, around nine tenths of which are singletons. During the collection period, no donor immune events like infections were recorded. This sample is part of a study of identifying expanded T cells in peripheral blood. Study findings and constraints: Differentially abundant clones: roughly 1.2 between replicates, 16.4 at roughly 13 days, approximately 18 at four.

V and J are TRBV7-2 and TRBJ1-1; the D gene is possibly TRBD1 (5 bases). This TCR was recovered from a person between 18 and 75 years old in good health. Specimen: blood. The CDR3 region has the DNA TGTGCCAGCAGCTTCCTGGGACTGATGAACACTGAAGCTTTCTTT. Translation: CASSFLGLMNTEAFF.